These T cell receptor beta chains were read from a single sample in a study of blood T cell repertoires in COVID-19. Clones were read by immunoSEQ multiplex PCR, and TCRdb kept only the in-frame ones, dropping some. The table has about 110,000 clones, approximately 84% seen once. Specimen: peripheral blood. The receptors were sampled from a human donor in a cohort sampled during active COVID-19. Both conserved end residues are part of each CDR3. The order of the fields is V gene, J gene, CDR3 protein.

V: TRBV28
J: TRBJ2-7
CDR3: CASSSSHEQYF

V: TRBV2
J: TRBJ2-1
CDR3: CASSERSGGDRNEQFF

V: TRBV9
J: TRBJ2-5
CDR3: CASSVVGGSGETQYF

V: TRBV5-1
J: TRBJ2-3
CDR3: CASSLVRGGGTSTDTQYF

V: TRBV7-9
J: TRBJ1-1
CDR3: CASSPPTGTEAFF

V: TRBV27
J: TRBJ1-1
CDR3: CASRTGNTEAFF

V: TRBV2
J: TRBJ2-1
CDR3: CASSAGSGTREQFF

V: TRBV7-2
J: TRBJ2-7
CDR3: CASSLSGGTGALTTYEQYF

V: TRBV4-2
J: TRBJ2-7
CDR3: CASSHDNPLAGGHYEQYF

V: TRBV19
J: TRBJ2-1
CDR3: CASSIGQAYNEQFF

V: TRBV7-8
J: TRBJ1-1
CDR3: CASSFPTGGGTEAFF

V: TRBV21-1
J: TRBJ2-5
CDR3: CASSKGGLTETQYF

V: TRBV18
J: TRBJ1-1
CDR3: CASSPTGIDPATEAFF

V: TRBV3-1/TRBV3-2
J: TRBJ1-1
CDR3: CASSQMKGGAFF

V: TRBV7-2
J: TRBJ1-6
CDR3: CASSPAPRPGPLHF

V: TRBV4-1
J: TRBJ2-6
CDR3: CASTKRPPTSGGYSGANVLTF

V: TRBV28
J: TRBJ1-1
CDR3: CASSLPPPVNTEAFF

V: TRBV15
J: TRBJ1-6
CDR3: CATSTRDTNSPLHF

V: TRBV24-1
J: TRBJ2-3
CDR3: CATSGGGRDTQYF

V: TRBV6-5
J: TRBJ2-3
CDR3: CASLTGPEADTQYF

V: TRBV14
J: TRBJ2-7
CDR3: CASSQGLAPSYEQYF

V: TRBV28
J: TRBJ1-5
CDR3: CASSLTGQWRNQPQHF

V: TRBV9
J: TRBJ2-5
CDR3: CASSVGGGETQYF

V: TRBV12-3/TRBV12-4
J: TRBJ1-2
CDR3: CASSLRGYGYTF

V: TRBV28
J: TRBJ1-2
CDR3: CASSLQGAQKADGYTF

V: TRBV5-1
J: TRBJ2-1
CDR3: CASRGTSGVKYNEQFF

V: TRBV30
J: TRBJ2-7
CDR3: CAWSSPGYEQYF

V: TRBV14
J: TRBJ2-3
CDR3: CASSSSGGPGTQYF

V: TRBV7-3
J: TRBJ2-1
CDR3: CASSPSSGTSGYNEQFF

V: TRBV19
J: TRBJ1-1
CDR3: CASSMGSRKGGTEAFF

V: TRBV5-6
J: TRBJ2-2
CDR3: CASSLVGQGNTGELFF

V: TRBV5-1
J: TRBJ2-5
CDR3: CASSLTEGRQETQYF